Listed here are 14 T cell receptor beta chains from one sample, sequenced in a study of shared clonotypes between healthy human individuals (dated by TCRdb to the early 2020s). To prepare the library, the immunoSEQ multiplex PCR assay was applied. Held by TCRdb, this immuneACCESS table contains in-frame sequences only and omits some clones. Under half of the omission traces to an unresolved V gene where checked; the cause of the rest is unknown. The sample includes about 2.3 million clones, with 80% to 95% observed a single time. Under 0.45% of the sample goes to the ten largest clones. The source material was naive CD4+ T cells from PBMCs. What this sample's cell subset or site label stands for: CD45RA+ positively selected. These receptors all come from a man aged 18 to 29 in good health. Some clones in this sample may be carry-over from other donors' samples.

The chain has TRBV27 and TRBJ2-7; TRBD2 matches at 8 bases. After removal of 5 bases from V and 7 bases from J, the junction contained 25 bases not matched to a gene. This CDR3 region has 19 residues. CDR1 and CDR2 from the germline V gene are MNHEY and SMNVEV (reference sequence). The CDR3 here is CASSTFGTPEAGVPREQYF. The CDR3 DNA reads as TGTGCCAGCAGTACCTTCGGGACACCAGAAGCGGGGGTTCCGAGGGAGCAGTACTTC.

V is TRBV19 and J is TRBJ1-1; D remains unclear. CDR1 is LNHDA, CDR2 SQIVND, per germline (reference sequence). The V and J ends lost 6 bases and 5 bases respectively, with 16 bases between them. The CDR3 runs to 14 residues. The DNA for the CDR3 is TGTGCCAGTAGCCAAGTACCCGAGAGGACTGAAGCTTTCTTT. This encodes CASSQVPERTEAFF.

The rearrangement joins TRBV30 to TRBJ1-1; no reliable D call. Germline-derived CDR1 and CDR2 are GTSNPN and SVGIG (reference sequence). The CDR3 runs 17 residues. V was cut by 0 bases and J by 6 bases, with 23 bases left in between. Written as DNA, the CDR3 is TGTGCCTGGAGTGTAGGAATTGCCAAAGGGATCGGACCTGAAGCTTTCTTT. It encodes CAWSVGIAKGIGPEAFF. The variable domain in full, with the rest retrieved from reference TRBV30 and TRBJ1-1, is SQTIHQWPATLVQPVGSPLSLECTVEGTSNPNLYWYRQAAGRGLQLLFYSVGIGQISSEVPQNLSASRPQDRQFILSSKKLLLSDSGFYLCAWSVGIAKGIGPEAFFGQGTRLTVV.

This clone was counted once. The J gene is TRBJ2-5, the V gene TRBV13; no clear D gene. Trimming shortened V by 2 bases and J by 5 bases, and 9 bases separated the two germline ends. Germline CDR1 and CDR2: PRHDT and FYEKMQ (reference sequence). CDR3 length: 13 amino acids. The CDR3 sequence is CASSLRATETQYF. CDR3 bases: TGTGCCAGCAGCTTAAGGGCTACCGAGACCCAGTACTTC. The entire variable domain, with the rest obtained from reference TRBV13 and TRBJ2-5, is as follows: AAGVIQSPRHLIKEKRETATLKCYPIPRHDTVYWYQQGPGQDPQFLISFYEKMQSDKGSIPDRFSAQQFSDYHSELNMSSLELGDSALYFCASSLRATETQYFGPGTRLLVL.

The chain joins TRBV27 to TRBJ2-7, with 7 bases identical to TRBD1. Germline lookup yields CDR1 MNHEY and CDR2 SMNVEV (reference sequence). J gave up 3 bases and V 2 bases, and 7 bases lay outside the gene matches. This CDR3 has 15 residues. The CDR3 DNA is TGTGCCAGCAGTTTACGCCGGGACAGAAACTACGAGCAGTACTTC. Its translation: CASSLRRDRNYEQYF.

This clone was detected only once. DNA of the CDR3: TGTGCCAGCAGCAAAGATAGCAATGAGCAGTTCTTC. Encoded protein: CASSKDSNEQFF. This chain links TRBV11-3 with TRBJ2-1; D gene ambiguous. The CDR3 covers 12 residues. Deletions cut 5 bases from V and 6 bases from J, with 8 bases between. Germline CDR1 reads SGHNT; CDR2 reads YENEEA.

Details on this clone: The same CDR3 can be traced to other DNA sequences in this sample. The V call is TRBV4-1, the J call TRBJ1-2, with D tentatively TRBD1 (5 bases). The CDR3 is 14 amino acids. The V and J ends lost 4 bases and 0 bases respectively, with 9 bases between them. Germline CDR1 MGHRA, CDR2 YSYEKL. The CDR3 sequence: CASSRGTTNYGYTF. CDR3 nucleotide sequence: TGCGCCAGCAGCCGCGGGACTACTAACTATGGCTACACCTTC.

Remarks on this clone: Other DNA sequences in this sample translate to the same CDR3. This rearrangement joins TRBV5-1 to TRBJ2-5; D is uncertain. Germline CDR1 SGHRS, CDR2 YFSETQ. The V end was cut by 0 bases, the J end by 5 bases, with 11 bases between. This CDR3 region has 14 residues. The DNA for the CDR3 is TGCGCCAGCAGCTTGGTTGGGCCCCAGGAGACCCAGTACTTC. This encodes CASSLVGPQETQYF.

The chain links TRBV28 to TRBJ2-1, with 8 bases aligning to TRBD2. The CDR3 length is 16 residues. Germline CDR1 and CDR2: MDHEN and SYDVKM. V was clipped by 3 bases and J by 8 bases; unmatched bases: 12. In DNA form, the CDR3 reads TGTGCCAGCAGTTTCTGGGCCGGGAGGGCCAGGGATGAGCAGTTCTTC. It codes for CASSFWAGRARDEQFF. Together with reference TRBV28 and TRBJ2-1, the CDR3 gives the full variable domain: DVKVTQSSRYLVKRTGEKVFLECVQDMDHENMFWYRQDPGLGLRLIYFSYDVKMKEKGDIPEGYSVSREKKERFSLILESASTNQTSMYLCASSFWAGRARDEQFFGPGTRLTVL.

V usage is TRBV5-1 and J usage is TRBJ2-3; 8 nucleotides agree with TRBD2. The CDR3 consists of 12 residues. With 3 bases clipped from V and 9 bases from J, the junction kept 3 bases outside the gene matches. Per the germline V gene, CDR1 is SGHRS and CDR2 is YFSETQ. The CDR3 region has the DNA TGCGCCAGCAGCTGGGGACTAGAGACGCAGTATTTT. This codes for CASSWGLETQYF.

V is TRBV2 and J is TRBJ2-1; D is unclear. The germline V gene encodes CDR1 SNHLY and CDR2 FYNNEI. V gave up 4 bases and J gave up 6 bases, with 7 bases separating them. The length of the CDR3 is 12 residues. The CDR3 loop reads CASSGTPNEQFF. CDR3 coding DNA: TGTGCCAGCAGTGGGACCCCCAATGAGCAGTTCTTC.

This sequence joins TRBV11-2 and TRBJ1-2; no firm D call. V was shortened by 5 bases and J by 2 bases, with 9 bases between the two germline ends. From germline, CDR1 is SGHAT and CDR2 FQNNGV. The CDR3 extends over 13 amino acids. The CDR3 protein is CASSPTLNYGYTF. CDR3 coding DNA: TGTGCCAGCAGCCCGACATTGAACTATGGCTACACCTTC.

The genes are TRBV5-6 and TRBJ2-3; 8 nucleotides match TRBD2. The CDR3 consists of 15 residues. J lost 9 bases, V lost 2 bases, and 11 bases had no gene match. Germline V gene sequence: CDR1 SGHDT, CDR2 YYEEEE. The CDR3 nucleotides read TGTGCCAGCAGCTTCGGGGGTAGCGGGATGAAGACGCAGTATTTT. Protein: CASSFGGSGMKTQYF.

The chain joins TRBV14 to TRBJ2-3; D unclear. Germline V lookup: CDR1 SGHDN, CDR2 FVKESK. CDR3 length: 14 amino acids. With 3 bases removed from V and 4 bases from J, the gap between germline ends came to 11 bases. CDR3 nucleotide sequence: TGTGCCAGCAGCCAGGGAATTGGCGCAGATACGCAGTATTTT. It specifies CASSQGIGADTQYF.